This T cell receptor (beta chain) stems from a study of shared clonotypes between healthy human individuals. Sequenced by immunoSEQ multiplex PCR; TCRdb stores in-frame clones only, minus some. The table shows approximately 2,300,000 clones, with around 92% occurring only once. The study's findings and limits: When naive CD4 clonotypes were compared across a few donors, approximately 4.9% were shared.

This CDR3 is built from 14 residues. Unmatched junction bases numbered 6, after V lost 5 bases and J lost 3 bases. Germline values: CDR1 GTSNPN, CDR2 SVGIG (reference sequence). On this clone itself: Its specificity is not known.

Study donors comprised healthy, HIV-negative adults devoid of recent acute infection or vaccination. V and J are TRBV30 and TRBJ2-5, with 10 bases lining up with TRBD1. The sample comprised naive CD4+ T cells from PBMCs. Subset: CD45RA+ positively selected. The sequence came from a man between 18 and 35 years old in good health. Some clones in this sample may be carry-over from other donors' samples. CDR3 DNA sequence: TGTGCCTGGGCGACCGGGACAGGGGAAGAGACCCAGTACTTC. As protein: CAWATGTGEETQYF.